The T cell receptor beta chain described here comes from a study of blood T cell repertoires in COVID-19. Study details: The study drew acute and convalescent COVID-19 samples from the United States, Italy and Spain.

Trimming cost V 2 bases and J 3 bases, with 6 bases left between them. The germline CDR1 and CDR2 sequences are SGHTA and FQGTGA. The CDR3 length is 13 residues. The method was immunoSEQ multiplex PCR; TCRdb's version includes in-frame clones alone and lacks a portion of them. The sample shows 200,000 or so clones, around 82% of them seen only once. The source of this sequence is a woman aged 55-70 years with acute or convalescent COVID-19. The genes are TRBV7-3 and TRBJ2-3; D perhaps matches TRBD1 (6 bases). Material for sequencing was peripheral blood. The CDR3 DNA reads as TGTGCCAGCAGCTTAGGGACAACAGATACGCAGTATTTT. Its translation is CASSLGTTDTQYF.